This TCR beta chain was sequenced in a study of blood T cell repertoires in COVID-19. Study background: Both acute and convalescent COVID-19 samples were obtained from the United States, Italy and Spain. From T cells, B-cell-depleted T cells, or PBMCs came the material, which was cDNA or gDNA.

Per the original data handling: Cell counts per sample came from amplifying reference gene primers. Repertoires were generated with immunoSEQ multiplex PCR, while TCRdb's copy carries only in-frame clones and drops some. From that table come the V and J calls and clone size; the DNA was used to work out D and trimming. In the table there are under 20,000 clones, around 80% of which are singletons. Germline assignment: CDR1 MNHEY and CDR2 SVGAGI. This CDR3 contains 14 residues. The V gene lost 4 bases and the J gene lost 2 bases, with 12 bases spanning the gap. This chain uses TRBV6-5 with TRBJ2-7; D is uncertain. The sample taken for sequencing was peripheral blood. The origin of this receptor is a man older than 75 with acute or convalescent COVID-19. The CDR3 DNA reads as TGTGCCAGCAGTTCACTTGGCAGGCCCTACGAGCAGTACTTC. It codes for CASSSLGRPYEQYF.